The rows below give T cell receptor beta chains drawn from one sample of a study of Graves' ophthalmopathy and Graves' hyperthyroidism. TCRdb re-derived calls from the multiplex PCR reads in MiXCR, one entry per CDR3 protein. This table holds roughly 600,000 distinct CDR3 sequences, 35% to 45% found once. The specimen sequenced was peripheral blood or thyroid tissue (not recorded which). The receptors come from an adult man with Graves' hyperthyroidism. Each CDR3 is given with its conserved first and last residue. A D gene is named only where the DNA matches it firmly. Size tells how often a clone was seen (once, few, many) or the class of an expanded clone, and some rows leave it out.

d_call clone_size j_call v_call cdr3_aa cdr3_nt
TRBD2 once TRBJ2-5 TRBV20-1 CSALTSSGETQYF TGCAGTGCTTTGACTAGCAGCGGAGAGACCCAGTACTTC
. many TRBJ1-5 TRBV19 CASSLLFGGGGNQPQHF TGTGCCAGTAGTCTTCTTTTCGGCGGGGGCGGCAATCAGCCCCAGCATTTT
. . TRBJ2-1 TRBV19 CASSQAVGNNEQFF TGTGCCAGTAGTCAGGCAGTCGGGAACAATGAGCAGTTCTTC
. many TRBJ1-2 TRBV6-1 CASSVSDYGYTF TGTGCCAGCAGTGTTTCGGACTATGGCTACACCTTC
. many TRBJ1-5 TRBV7-2 CASSLAAHQPQHF TGTGCCAGCAGCTTAGCGGCGCACCAGCCCCAGCATTTT
TRBD2 many TRBJ2-2 TRBV7-2 CASSLTSGMNTGELFF TGTGCCAGCAGCTTAACTAGCGGGATGAACACCGGGGAGCTGTTTTTT
. few TRBJ1-1 TRBV7-2 CASTIQRNTEAFF TGTGCCAGCACCATACAGCGAAACACTGAAGCTTTCTTT
. many TRBJ1-1 TRBV7-8 CASSLATGFGNTEAFF TGTGCCAGCAGCTTAGCCACAGGGTTCGGGAACACTGAAGCTTTCTTT
TRBD2 many TRBJ2-7 TRBV27 CATQRRGDSGRQYF TGTGCCACACAAAGGCGGGGGGACTCTGGGCGGCAGTACTTC
TRBD1 . TRBJ2-7 TRBV7-9 CASSLVSGQGIKQYF TGTGCCAGCAGCTTAGTTTCGGGACAGGGGATAAAGCAGTACTTC
. . TRBJ1-1 TRBV5-5 CASSPWGDTEALF TGTGCCAGCAGCCCGTGGGGGGACACTGAAGCTCTCTTT
TRBD1 . TRBJ1-2 TRBV7-9 CASSSTQTGDYGYTF TGTGCCAGCAGCTCCACCCAGACAGGGGACTATGGCTACACCTTC
. few TRBJ1-2 TRBV29-1 CSVVVGAGYGYTF TGCAGCGTTGTTGTGGGGGCCGGCTATGGCTACACCTTC
TRBD2 many TRBJ2-7 TRBV5-1 CASSLASSGEYEQYF TGCGCCAGCAGCTTGGCGTCTAGCGGAGAATACGAGCAGTACTTC
TRBD1 few TRBJ2-2 TRBV5-6 CASSWGDRGRRELFF TGTGCCAGCAGCTGGGGGGACAGGGGTCGACGGGAGCTGTTTTTT
. . TRBJ2-7 TRBV7-2 CASSFGAAEQYF TGTGCCAGCAGTTTTGGGGCAGCCGAGCAGTACTTC
. many TRBJ1-3 TRBV7-8 CASSLGWGSNRPLRNTIYF TGTGCCAGCAGCTTAGGATGGGGCAGCAACCGCCCCCTGAGGAACACCATATATTTT
TRBD2 many TRBJ2-7 TRBV19 CASSGGGIPYEQYF TGTGCCAGTAGTGGGGGGGGAATACCCTACGAGCAGTACTTC
. . TRBJ2-7 TRBV12-3/TRBV12-4 CASSPMGVPYEQYF TGTGCCAGCAGTCCCATGGGGGTCCCCTACGAGCAGTACTTC
. many TRBJ1-2 TRBV12-3/TRBV12-4 CASSSQTTYGYTF TGTGCCAGCAGCTCACAGACCACCTATGGCTACACCTTC